This T cell receptor beta chain was recovered during a study of identical twins. Study-level findings and limits: The abundant beta clonotypes from cord blood had fewer insertions, and memory repertoires had none of this.

This clonotype occurred many times. Its antigen is still unknown. The CDR3 totals 15 residues. V was clipped by 3 bases and J by 2 bases, with 14 bases between them. Germline V gene data show CDR1 as DFQATT and CDR2 as SNEGSKA (reference sequence). Healthy Caucasians provided all donations. TCRdb reanalysed the 5' RACE reads using MiXCR and keeps one entry per CDR3 protein. The data hold some 600,000 distinct CDR3 sequences, with just over 7% observed a single time. A further study also used this sample, focusing on yellow fever vaccine responses in identical twins.

This receptor was taken from a woman under 30 in good health. The V gene is TRBV20-1, the J gene TRBJ2-1, with D maybe TRBD1 (5 bases). Sequencing input: PBMCs. CDR3 coding DNA: TGCAGTGCTAGTTACAGCCAGGGTCCCTACAATGAGCAGTTCTTC. Translation gives CSASYSQGPYNEQFF.